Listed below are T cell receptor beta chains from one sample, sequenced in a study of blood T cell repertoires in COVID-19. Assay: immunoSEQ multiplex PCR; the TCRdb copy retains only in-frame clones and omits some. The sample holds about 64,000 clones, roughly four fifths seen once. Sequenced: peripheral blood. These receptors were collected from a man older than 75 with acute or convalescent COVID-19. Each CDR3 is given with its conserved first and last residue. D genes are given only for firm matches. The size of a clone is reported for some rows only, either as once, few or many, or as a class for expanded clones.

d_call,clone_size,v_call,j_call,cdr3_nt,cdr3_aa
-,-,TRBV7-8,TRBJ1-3,TGTGCCAGCAGCTTCGTGGGAAACACCATATATTTT,CASSFVGNTIYF
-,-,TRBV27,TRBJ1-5,TGTGCCAGCGGTTCTCTCCCCAATCAGCCCCAGCATTTT,CASGSLPNQPQHF
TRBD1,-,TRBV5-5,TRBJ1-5,TGTGCCAGCAGCTTTGCGACAGGGGGTCAGCCCCAGCATTTT,CASSFATGGQPQHF
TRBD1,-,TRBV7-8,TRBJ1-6,TGTGCCAGCAGCTTGGGGACAGGGCGTTCACCCCTCCACTTT,CASSLGTGRSPLHF
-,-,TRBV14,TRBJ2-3,TGTGCCAGCAGCCAAGATTTCGTCCGCCGGGATACGCAGTATTTT,CASSQDFVRRDTQYF
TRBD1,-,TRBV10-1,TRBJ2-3,TGCGCCAGCAGCTACAGGGGTTCTGCGCAGTATTTT,CASSYRGSAQYF
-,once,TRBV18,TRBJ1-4,TGTGCCAGCTCACCGAACCTAGAAGAAAAACTGTTTTTT,CASSPNLEEKLFF
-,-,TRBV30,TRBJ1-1,TGTGCCGGAACAGGGACCATGAACACTGAAGCTTTCTTT,CAGTGTMNTEAFF
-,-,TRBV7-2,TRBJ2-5,TGTGCCAGCAGGAACAGGGGGGGAGGACAGACCCAGTACTTC,CASRNRGGGQTQYF
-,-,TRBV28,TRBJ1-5,TGTGCCAGCAGTTTAGGGCAGGGCAGGGGTCAGCCCCAGCATTTT,CASSLGQGRGQPQHF
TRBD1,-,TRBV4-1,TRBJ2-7,TGCGCCAGCAGCCAAGATCCAGGGGGTATATACGAGCAGTACTTC,CASSQDPGGIYEQYF
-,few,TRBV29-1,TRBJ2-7,TGCAGCGTTCTGTCGGACGAGCAGTACTTC,CSVLSDEQYF
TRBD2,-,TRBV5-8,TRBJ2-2,TGTGCCAGCAGCCGCGGGGGGGCGAACACCGGGGAGCTGTTTTTT,CASSRGGANTGELFF
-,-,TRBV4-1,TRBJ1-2,TGCGCCAGCAGCCGGAGCCGCTTGTTTGGAGGAGGTGGCTACACCTTC,CASSRSRLFGGGGYTF
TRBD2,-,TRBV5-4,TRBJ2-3,TGTGCCAGCAGTCCCGCGGGGGGGATTAGCACAGATACGCAGTATTTT,CASSPAGGISTDTQYF
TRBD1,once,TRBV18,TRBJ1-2,TGTGCCAGCTCACCACCGAGCCGGGACAGGGGTCTCGGTGGCTACACCTTC,CASSPPSRDRGLGGYTF
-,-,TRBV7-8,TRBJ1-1,TGTGCCAGCACCCTAGCCTGGGGCCCTGAAGCTTTCTTT,CASTLAWGPEAFF
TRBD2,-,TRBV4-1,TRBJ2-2,TGCGCCAGCAGCACCTTCAGGGCTAGCGGGGGAGACCGGGAGGAGCTGTTTTTT,CASSTFRASGGDREELFF
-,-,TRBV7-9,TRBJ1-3,TGTGCCAGCAGCCCTCGCATTCTCCCCTACTCTGGAAACACCATATATTTT,CASSPRILPYSGNTIYF
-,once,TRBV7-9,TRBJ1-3,TGTGCCAGCGAGGCTCCCTCTGGAAACACCATATATTTT,CASEAPSGNTIYF
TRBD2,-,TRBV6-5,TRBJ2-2,TGTGCCAGCAGTCCTGGGACTAGCGGGGCCGGGGAGCTGTTTTTT,CASSPGTSGAGELFF
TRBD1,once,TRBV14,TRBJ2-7,TGTGCCAGCAGCCCGGGACAGTTCTACGAGCAGTACTTC,CASSPGQFYEQYF
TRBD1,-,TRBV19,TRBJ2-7,TGTGCCAGTAGTGGACAGGGGGCGGGTGAGCAGTACTTC,CASSGQGAGEQYF
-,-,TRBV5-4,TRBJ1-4,TGTGCCAGCAGCTTATACAGTCTCAATGAAAAACTGTTTTTT,CASSLYSLNEKLFF
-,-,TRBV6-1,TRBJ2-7,TGTGCCAGCGGTGAACCCAGTTACGAGCAGTACTTC,CASGEPSYEQYF
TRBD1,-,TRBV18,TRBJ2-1,TGTGCCAGCTCACCAGTGGACAGGGGATACAATGAGCAGTTCTTC,CASSPVDRGYNEQFF
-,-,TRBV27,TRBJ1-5,TGTGCCAGCAGTTTAAGGGGCCCTCCCAATCAGCCCCAGCATTTT,CASSLRGPPNQPQHF
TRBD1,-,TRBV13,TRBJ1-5,TGTGCCAGCAGCTTAGGCCCGCGGCAGGGGGTTCAGCCCCAGCATTTT,CASSLGPRQGVQPQHF
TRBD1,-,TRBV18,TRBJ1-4,TGTGCCAGCTCACCATTTACAGGGGGAACTAATGAAAAACTGTTTTTT,CASSPFTGGTNEKLFF
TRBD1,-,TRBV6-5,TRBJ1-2,TGTGCCAGCAGCTCACAGGGGTTCTATGGCTACACCTTC,CASSSQGFYGYTF
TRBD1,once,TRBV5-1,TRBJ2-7,TGCGCCAGCAGCATGGGACAGGCCTCCTACGAGCAGTACTTC,CASSMGQASYEQYF
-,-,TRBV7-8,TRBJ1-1,TGTGCCAGCAGCCTTACCTCGGGAGGGGTGGTAGGAGCTTTCTTT,CASSLTSGGVVGAFF
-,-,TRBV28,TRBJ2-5,TGTGCCAGTACAGGTGCAGAGACCCAGTACTTC,CASTGAETQYF
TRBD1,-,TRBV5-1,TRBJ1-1,TGCGCCAGCAGCTGGGGGACAGGGGGTAATCCCGGTGAAGCTTTCTTT,CASSWGTGGNPGEAFF
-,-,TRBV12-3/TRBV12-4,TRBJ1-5,TGTGCCAGCAGGCTTGACGGGAATCAGCCCCAGCATTTT,CASRLDGNQPQHF
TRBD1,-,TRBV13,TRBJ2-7,TGTGCCAGCACTATGAGGGGGCCCTACGAGCAGTACTTT,CASTMRGPYEQYF
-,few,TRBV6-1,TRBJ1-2,TGTGCCAGCAGTGAAGGGGGAGGGCCCTATGGCTACACCTTC,CASSEGGGPYGYTF
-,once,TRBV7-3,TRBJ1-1,TGTGCCAGCAGCTTCGGGACATACACTGAAGCTTTCTTT,CASSFGTYTEAFF
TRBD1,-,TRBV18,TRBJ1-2,TGTGCCAGCTCACCGCGGACCGGGACAGCTAACTATGGCTACACCTTC,CASSPRTGTANYGYTF
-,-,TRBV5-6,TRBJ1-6,TGTGCCAGCAGCTTGGGGCAGACAGGTTCACCCCTCCACTTT,CASSLGQTGSPLHF
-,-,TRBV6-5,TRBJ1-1,TGTGCCAGCACCCTTACGAGGGACACTGAAGCTTTCTTT,CASTLTRDTEAFF
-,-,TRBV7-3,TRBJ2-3,TGTGCCAGCAGCCCCCAACCGGGATCCACAGATACGCAGTATTTT,CASSPQPGSTDTQYF
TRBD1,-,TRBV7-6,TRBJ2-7,TGTGCCAGCAGCCGACGAACGGGACAGGGTGACGAGCAGTACTTC,CASSRRTGQGDEQYF
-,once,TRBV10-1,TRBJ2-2,TGCGCCAGCAGTGAAACTAGGGCGGCCACCGGGGAGCTGTTTTTT,CASSETRAATGELFF
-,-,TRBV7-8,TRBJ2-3,TGTGCCAGCAGAGATACTAGGTTCGGCACAGATACGCAGTATTTT,CASRDTRFGTDTQYF